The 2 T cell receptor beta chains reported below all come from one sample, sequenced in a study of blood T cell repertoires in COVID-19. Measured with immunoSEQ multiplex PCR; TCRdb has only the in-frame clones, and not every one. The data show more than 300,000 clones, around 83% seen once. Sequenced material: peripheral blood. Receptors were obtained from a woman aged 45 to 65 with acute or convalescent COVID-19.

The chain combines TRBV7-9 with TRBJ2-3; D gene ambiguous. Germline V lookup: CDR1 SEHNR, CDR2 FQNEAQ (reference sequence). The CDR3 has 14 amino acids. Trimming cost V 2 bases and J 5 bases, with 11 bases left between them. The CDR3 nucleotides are TGTGCCAGCAGCTTAACGTCAGGTGAAGATACGCAGTATTTT. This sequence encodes CASSLTSGEDTQYF.

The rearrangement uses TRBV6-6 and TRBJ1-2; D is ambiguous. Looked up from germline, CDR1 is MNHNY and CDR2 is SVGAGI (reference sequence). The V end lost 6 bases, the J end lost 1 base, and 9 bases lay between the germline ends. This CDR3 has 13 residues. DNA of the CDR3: TGTGCCAGCAGGTGGACTCATAACTATGGCTACACCTTC. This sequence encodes CASRWTHNYGYTF.